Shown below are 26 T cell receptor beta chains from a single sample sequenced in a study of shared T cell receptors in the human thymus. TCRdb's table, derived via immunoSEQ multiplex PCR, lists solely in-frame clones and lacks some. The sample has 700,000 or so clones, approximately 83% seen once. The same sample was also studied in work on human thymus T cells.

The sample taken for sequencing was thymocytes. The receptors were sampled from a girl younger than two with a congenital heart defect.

This CDR3 reads CASSPTDRGLIYEQYF. The CDR3 bases are TGTGCCAGCTCACCAACGGACAGGGGGCTTATCTACGAGCAGTACTTC. The rearrangement links TRBV18 to TRBJ2-7, with 11 bases matching TRBD1. V shed 2 bases, J shed 3 bases, and the junction held 6 bases outside the gene matches. Per the germline V gene, CDR1 is KGHSH and CDR2 is LQKENI. This CDR3 is built from 16 residues.

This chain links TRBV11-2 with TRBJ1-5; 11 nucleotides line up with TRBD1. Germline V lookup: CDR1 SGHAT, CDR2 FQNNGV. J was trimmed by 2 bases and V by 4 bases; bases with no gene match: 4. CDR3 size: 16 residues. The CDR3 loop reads CASSSRTGGGNQPQHF. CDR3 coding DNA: TGTGCCAGCAGCTCTCGGACAGGGGGCGGCAATCAGCCCCAGCATTTT.

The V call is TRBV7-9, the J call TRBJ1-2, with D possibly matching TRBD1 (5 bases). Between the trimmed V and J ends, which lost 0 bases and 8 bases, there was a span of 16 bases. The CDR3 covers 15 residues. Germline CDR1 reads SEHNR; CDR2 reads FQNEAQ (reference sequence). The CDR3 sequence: CASSLARFQGGGYTF. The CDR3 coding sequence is TGTGCCAGCAGCTTAGCGCGGTTCCAGGGTGGCGGCTACACCTTC.

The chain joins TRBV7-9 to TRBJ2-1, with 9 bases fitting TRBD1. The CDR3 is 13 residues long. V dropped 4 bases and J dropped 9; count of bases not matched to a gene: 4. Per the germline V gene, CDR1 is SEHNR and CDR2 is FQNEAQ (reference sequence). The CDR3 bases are TGTGCCAGCAGCTGGGACAGGGCCCGTGAGCAGTTCTTC. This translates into CASSWDRAREQFF.

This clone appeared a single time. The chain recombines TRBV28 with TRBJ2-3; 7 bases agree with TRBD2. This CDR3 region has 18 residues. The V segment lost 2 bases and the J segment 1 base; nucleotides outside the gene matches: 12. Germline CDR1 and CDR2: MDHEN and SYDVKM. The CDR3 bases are TGTGCCAGCAGTTTAGAGCGGGGCTTTGTGGAAGGCACAGATACGCAGTATTTT. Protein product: CASSLERGFVEGTDTQYF.

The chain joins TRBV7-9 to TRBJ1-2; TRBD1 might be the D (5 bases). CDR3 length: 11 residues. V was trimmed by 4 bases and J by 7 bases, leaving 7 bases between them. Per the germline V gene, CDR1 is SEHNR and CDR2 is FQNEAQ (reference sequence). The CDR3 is CASSSGLGYTF. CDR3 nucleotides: TGTGCCAGCAGCTCGGGACTTGGCTACACCTTC.

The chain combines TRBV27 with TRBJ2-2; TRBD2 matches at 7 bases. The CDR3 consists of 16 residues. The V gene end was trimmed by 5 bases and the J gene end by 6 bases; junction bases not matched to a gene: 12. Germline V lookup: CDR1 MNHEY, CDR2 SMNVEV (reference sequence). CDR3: CASSLRTRCHPGELFF. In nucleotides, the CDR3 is TGTGCCAGCAGTCTCCGGACTAGGTGTCATCCCGGGGAGCTGTTTTTT.

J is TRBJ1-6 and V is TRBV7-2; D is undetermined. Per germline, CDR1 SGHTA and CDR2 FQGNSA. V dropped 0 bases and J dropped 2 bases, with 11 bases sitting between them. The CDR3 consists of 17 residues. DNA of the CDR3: TGTGCCAGCAGCTTAGCGAAGAGGGTACCCTATAATTCACCCCTCCACTTT. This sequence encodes CASSLAKRVPYNSPLHF.

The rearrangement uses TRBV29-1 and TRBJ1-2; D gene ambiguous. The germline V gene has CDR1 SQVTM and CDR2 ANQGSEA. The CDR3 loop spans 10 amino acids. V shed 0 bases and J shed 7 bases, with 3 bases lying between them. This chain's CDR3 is CSVEDRGYTF. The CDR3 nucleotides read TGCAGCGTTGAAGACCGTGGCTACACCTTC.

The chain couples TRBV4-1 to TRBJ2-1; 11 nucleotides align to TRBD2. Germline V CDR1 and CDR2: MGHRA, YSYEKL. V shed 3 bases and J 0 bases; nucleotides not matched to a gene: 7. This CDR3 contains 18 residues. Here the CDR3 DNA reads TGCGCCAGCAGCCAGAAGACTAGCGGGGTAATCTCCTACAATGAGCAGTTCTTC. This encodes CASSQKTSGVISYNEQFF.

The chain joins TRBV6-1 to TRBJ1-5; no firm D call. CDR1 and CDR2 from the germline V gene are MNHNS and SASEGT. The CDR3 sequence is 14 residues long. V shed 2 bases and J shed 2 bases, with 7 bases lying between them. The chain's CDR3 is CASSEYEGNQPQHF. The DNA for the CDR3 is TGTGCCAGCAGTGAATATGAGGGCAATCAGCCCCAGCATTTT.

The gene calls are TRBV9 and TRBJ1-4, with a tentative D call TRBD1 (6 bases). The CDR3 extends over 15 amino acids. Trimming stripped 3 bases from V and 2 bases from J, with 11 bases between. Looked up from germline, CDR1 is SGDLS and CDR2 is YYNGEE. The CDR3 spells CASSANRATNEKLFF. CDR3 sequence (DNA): TGTGCCAGCAGCGCCAACAGGGCTACTAATGAAAAACTGTTTTTT.

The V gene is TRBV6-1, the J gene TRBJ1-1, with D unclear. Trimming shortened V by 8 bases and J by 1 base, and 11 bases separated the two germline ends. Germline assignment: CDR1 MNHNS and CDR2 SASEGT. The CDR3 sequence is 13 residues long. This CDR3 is CASLLIKNTEAFF. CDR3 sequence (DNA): TGTGCCAGCTTACTTATAAAGAACACTGAAGCTTTCTTT.

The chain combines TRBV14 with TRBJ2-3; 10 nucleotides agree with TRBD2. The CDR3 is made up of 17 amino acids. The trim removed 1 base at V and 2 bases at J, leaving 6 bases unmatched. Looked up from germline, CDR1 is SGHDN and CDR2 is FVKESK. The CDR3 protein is CASSQASSGGNTDTQYF. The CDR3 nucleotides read TGTGCCAGCAGCCAAGCGAGTAGCGGGGGGAACACAGATACGCAGTATTTT.

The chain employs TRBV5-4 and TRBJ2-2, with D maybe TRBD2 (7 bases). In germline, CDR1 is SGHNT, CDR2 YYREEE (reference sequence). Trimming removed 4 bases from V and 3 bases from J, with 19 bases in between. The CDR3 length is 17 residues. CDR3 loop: CASSPRGAGADTGELFF. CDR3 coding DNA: TGTGCCAGCAGCCCCCGGGGGGCGGGGGCAGACACCGGGGAGCTGTTTTTT.

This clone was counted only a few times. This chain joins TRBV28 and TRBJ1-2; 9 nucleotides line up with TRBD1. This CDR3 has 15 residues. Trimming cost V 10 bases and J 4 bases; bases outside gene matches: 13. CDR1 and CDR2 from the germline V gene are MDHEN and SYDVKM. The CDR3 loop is CATAPDRGDVYGYTF. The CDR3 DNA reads TGTGCCACCGCACCCGACAGGGGGGATGTCTATGGCTACACCTTC.

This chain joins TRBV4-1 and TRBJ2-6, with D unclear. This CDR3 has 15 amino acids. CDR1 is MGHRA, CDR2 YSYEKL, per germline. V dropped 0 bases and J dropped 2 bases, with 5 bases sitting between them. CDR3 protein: CASSQDVAGANVLTF. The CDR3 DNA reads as TGCGCCAGCAGCCAAGACGTCGCTGGGGCCAACGTCCTGACTTTC.

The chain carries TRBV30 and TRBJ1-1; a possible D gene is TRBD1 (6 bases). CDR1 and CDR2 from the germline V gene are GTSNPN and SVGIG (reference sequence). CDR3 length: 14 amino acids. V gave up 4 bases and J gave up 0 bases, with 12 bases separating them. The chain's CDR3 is CAWMGARMNTEAFF. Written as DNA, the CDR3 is TGTGCCTGGATGGGGGCACGGATGAACACTGAAGCTTTCTTT.

The CDR3 is CASSESSGGWNTQYF. CDR3 DNA sequence: TGTGCCAGCAGTGAAAGTAGCGGGGGATGGAATACCCAGTACTTC. The chain has TRBV2 and TRBJ2-5; TRBD2 matches 9 bases. V gave up 2 bases and J gave up 8 bases; unmatched junction bases: 9. This CDR3 is 15 amino acids long. Looked up from germline, CDR1 is SNHLY and CDR2 is FYNNEI.

CDR3: CASSPHEARRGKGTQPQHF. The CDR3 nucleotides are TGTGCCAGCAGCCCGCATGAGGCACGCAGGGGTAAAGGGACTCAGCCCCAGCATTTT. The chain employs TRBV7-8 and TRBJ1-5, with a tentative D call TRBD1 (6 bases). V was shortened by 5 bases and J by 6 bases, with 29 bases between the two germline ends. Germline CDR1 is SGHVS and CDR2 is FQNEAQ. CDR3 length: 19 amino acids.

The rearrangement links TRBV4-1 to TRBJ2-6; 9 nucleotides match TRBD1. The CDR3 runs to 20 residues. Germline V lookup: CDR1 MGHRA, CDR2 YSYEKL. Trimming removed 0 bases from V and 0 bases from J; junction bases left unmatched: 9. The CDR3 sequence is CASSQDPGTGRFSGANVLTF. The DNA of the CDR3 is TGCGCCAGCAGCCAAGATCCCGGGACAGGGCGTTTCTCTGGGGCCAACGTCCTGACTTTC.

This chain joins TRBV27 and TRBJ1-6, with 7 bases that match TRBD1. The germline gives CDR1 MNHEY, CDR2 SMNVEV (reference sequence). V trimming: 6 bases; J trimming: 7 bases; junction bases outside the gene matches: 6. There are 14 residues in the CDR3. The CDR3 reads CASSGQVGNSPLHF. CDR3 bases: TGTGCCAGCAGCGGACAGGTTGGGAATTCACCCCTCCACTTT.

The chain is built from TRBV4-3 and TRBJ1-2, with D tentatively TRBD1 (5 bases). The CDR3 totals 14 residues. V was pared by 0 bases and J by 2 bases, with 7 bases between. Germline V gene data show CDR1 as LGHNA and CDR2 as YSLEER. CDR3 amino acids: CASSQEGGNYGYTF. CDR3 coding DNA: TGCGCCAGCAGCCAAGAGGGGGGGAACTATGGCTACACCTTC.

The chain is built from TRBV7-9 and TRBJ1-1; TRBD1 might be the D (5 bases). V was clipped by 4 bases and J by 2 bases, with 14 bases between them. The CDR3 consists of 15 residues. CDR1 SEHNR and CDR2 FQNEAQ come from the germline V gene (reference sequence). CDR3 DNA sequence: TGTGCCAGCAGCTCCTACAGGAAGGGTAACACTGAAGCTTTCTTT. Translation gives CASSSYRKGNTEAFF.

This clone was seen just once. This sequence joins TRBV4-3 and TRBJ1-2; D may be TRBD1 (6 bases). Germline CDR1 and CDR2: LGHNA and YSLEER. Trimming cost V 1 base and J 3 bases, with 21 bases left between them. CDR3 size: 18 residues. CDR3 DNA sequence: TGCGCCAGCAGCCAAGGGTGGGCAGGGGAACTTTTTCACTATGGCTACACCTTC. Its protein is CASSQGWAGELFHYGYTF.

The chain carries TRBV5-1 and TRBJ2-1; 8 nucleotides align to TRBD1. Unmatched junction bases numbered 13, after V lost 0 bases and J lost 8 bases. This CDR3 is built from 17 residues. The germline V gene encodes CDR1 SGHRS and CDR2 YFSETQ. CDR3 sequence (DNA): TGCGCCAGCAGCTTGGCGACAGGGGACCCGTTAAGGTATGAGCAGTTCTTC. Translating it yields CASSLATGDPLRYEQFF. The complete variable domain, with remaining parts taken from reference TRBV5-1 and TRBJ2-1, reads KAGVTQTPRYLIKTRGQQVTLSCSPISGHRSVSWYQQTPGQGLQFLFEYFSETQRNKGNFPGRFSGRQFSNSRSEMNVSTLELGDSALYLCASSLATGDPLRYEQFFGPGTRLTVL.